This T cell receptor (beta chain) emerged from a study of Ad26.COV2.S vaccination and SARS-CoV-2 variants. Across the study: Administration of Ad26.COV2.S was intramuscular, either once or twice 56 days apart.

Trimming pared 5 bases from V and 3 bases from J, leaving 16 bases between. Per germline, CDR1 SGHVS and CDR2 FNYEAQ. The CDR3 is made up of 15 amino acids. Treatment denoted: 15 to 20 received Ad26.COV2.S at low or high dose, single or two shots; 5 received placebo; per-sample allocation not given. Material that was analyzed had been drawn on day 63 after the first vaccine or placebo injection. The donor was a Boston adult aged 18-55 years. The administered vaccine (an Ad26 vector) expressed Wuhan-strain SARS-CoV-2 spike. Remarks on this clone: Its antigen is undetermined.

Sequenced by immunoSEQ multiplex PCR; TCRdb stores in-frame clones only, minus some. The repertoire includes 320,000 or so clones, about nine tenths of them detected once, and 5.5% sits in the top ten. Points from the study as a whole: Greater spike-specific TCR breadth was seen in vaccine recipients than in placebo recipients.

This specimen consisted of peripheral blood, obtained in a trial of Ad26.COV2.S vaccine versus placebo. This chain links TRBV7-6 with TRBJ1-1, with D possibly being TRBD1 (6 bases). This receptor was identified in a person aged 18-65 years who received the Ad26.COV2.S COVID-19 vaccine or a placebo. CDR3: CASSHRGRLDTEAFF. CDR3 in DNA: TGTGCCAGCAGCCACCGGGGGCGGTTGGACACTGAAGCTTTCTTT.